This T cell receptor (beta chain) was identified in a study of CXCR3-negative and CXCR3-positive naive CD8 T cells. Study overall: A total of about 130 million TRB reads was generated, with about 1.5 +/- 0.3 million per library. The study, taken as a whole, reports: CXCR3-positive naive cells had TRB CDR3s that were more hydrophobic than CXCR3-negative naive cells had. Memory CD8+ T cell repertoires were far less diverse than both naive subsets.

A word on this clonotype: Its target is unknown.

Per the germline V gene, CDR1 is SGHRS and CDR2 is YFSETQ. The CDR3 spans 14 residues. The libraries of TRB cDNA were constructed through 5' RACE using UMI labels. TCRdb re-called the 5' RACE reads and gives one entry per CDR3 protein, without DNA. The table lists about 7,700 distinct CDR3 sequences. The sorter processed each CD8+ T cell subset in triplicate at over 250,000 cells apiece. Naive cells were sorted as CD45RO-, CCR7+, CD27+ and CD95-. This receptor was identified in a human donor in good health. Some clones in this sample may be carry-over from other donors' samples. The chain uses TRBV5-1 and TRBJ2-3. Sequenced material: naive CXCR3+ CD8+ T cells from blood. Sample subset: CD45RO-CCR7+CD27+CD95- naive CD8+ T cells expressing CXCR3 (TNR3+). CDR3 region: CASSLAGSTDTQYF.